This T cell receptor beta chain is from a study of blood T cell repertoires in COVID-19. Study summary: The United States, Italy and Spain provided the acute and convalescent COVID-19 samples. Sources were T cells, B-cell-depleted T cells, or PBMCs; the material itself was cDNA or gDNA.

Germline values: CDR1 LGHDT, CDR2 YNNKEL (reference sequence). The CDR3 has 12 residues. V was trimmed by 2 bases and J by 7 bases, leaving 6 bases between them. Here immunoSEQ multiplex PCR was the method, and the copy in TCRdb shows in-frame clones only, minus some. Here the sample spans some 73,000 clones, about 70% being singletons. The sample consisted of peripheral blood. V usage is TRBV3-1 (or the pseudogene TRBV3-2) and J usage is TRBJ1-5; D is unclear. This receptor was identified in a man in his fifties or sixties with acute or convalescent COVID-19. The CDR3 DNA follows: TGTGCCAGCAGCCAACAACACCAGCCCCAGCATTTT. Protein product: CASSQQHQPQHF.